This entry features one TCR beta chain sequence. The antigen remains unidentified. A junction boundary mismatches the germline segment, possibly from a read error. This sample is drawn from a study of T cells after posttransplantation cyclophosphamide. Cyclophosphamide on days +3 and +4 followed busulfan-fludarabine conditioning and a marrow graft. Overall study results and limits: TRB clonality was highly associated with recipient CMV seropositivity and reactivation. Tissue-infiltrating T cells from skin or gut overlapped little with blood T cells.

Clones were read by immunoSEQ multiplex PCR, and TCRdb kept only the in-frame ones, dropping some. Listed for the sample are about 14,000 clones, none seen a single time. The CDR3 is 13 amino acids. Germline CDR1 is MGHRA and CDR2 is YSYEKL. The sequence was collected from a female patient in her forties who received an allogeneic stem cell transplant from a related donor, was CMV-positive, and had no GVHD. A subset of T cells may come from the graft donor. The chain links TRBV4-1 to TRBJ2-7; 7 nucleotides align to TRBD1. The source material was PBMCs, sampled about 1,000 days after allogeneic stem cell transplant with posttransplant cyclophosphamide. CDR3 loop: CASSHSTGIYPNF. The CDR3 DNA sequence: TGCGCCAGCAGCCATTCGACAGGGATTTATCCAAACTTC.